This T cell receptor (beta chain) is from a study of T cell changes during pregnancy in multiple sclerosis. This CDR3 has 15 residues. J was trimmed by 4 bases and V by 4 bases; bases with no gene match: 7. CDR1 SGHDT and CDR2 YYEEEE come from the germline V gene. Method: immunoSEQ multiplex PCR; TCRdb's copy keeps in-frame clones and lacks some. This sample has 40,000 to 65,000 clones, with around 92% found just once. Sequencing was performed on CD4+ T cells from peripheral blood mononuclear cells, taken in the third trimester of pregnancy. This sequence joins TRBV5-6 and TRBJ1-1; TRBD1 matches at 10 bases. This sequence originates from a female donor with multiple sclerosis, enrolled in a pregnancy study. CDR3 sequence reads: CASSAGQGLGTEAFF. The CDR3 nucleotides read TGTGCCAGCAGCGCGGGACAGGGGTTGGGCACTGAAGCTTTCTTT. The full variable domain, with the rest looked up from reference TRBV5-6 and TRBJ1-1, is DAGVTQSPTHLIKTRGQQVTLRCSPKSGHDTVSWYQQALGQGPQFIFQYYEEEERQRGNFPDRFSGHQFPNYSSELNVNALLLGDSALYLCASSAGQGLGTEAFFGQGTRLTVV.